What follows describes a single T cell receptor beta chain. The antigen remains unidentified. Healthy bone marrow donors made up the cohort. The sample originates from a study of cytomegalovirus exposure and HLA in healthy donors. It was with 60 Vbeta and 13 Jbeta primers that the PCR ran. The table came from immunoSEQ multiplex PCR; TCRdb's copy has only in-frame clones and leaves some out. Seen here are roughly 100,000 clones, approximately 77% observed once, and the top ten hold roughly 9.3%. Germline CDR1 and CDR2: SGHDT and YYEEEE. V gave up 2 bases and J gave up 3 bases, with 21 bases separating them. This CDR3 has 17 residues. Study findings and constraints: Later analysis found that TCR beta chains associated with HLA were more clonally expanded than other, equally common chains.

The sequencing sample was made of PBMCs. The sequence came from a male donor in good health and CMV-seropositive. This chain connects TRBV5-6 to TRBJ2-7; weak D call: TRBD2 (5 bases). Here the CDR3 DNA reads TGTGCCAGCAGCTTATTCCCCTACGTCGGGAAACACTACGAGCAGTACTTC. Encoded protein: CASSLFPYVGKHYEQYF.